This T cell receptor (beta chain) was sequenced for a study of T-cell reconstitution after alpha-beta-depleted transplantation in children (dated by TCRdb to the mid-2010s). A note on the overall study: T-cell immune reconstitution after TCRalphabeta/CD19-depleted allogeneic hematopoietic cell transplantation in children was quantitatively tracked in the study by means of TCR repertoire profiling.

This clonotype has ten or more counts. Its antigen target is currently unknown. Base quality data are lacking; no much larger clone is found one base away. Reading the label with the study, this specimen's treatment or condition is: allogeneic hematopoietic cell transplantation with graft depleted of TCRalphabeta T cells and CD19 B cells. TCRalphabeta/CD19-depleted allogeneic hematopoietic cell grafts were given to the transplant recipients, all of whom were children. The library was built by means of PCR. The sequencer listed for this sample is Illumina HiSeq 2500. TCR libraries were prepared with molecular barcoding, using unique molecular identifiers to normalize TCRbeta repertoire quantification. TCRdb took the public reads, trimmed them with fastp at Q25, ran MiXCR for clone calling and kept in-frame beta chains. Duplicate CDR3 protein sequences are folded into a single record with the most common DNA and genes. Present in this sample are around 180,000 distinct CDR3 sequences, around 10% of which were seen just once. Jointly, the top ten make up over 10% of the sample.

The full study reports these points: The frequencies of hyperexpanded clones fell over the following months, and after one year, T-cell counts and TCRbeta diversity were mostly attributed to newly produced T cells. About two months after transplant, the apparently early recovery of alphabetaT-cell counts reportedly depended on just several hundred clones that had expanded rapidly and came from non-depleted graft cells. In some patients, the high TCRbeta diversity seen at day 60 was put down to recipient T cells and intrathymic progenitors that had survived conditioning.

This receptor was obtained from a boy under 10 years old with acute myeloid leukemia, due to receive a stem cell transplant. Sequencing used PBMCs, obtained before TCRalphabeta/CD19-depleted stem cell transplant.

The CDR3 here reads CASSLYGPPDTEAFF. The DNA sequence is given as TGTGCCAGCAGTTTGTACGGCCCTCCCGACACTGAAGCTTTCTTT. This sequence uses TRBV12-3 or TRBV12-4 and TRBJ1-1, with the D gene call left open. From cysteine to phenylalanine, the CDR3 is 15 amino acids long. The CDR3 DNA has 45 bases and is translated from base 1. Trimming costs V 3 bases and J 3 bases, and their ends lie 14 bases apart.